The following is a TCR beta chain sequence with its context. V was clipped by 6 bases and J by 9 bases, with 15 bases between them. The CDR3 is 13 residues long. From germline, CDR1 is SNHLY and CDR2 FYNNEI. This sample is part of a study of T cell changes during pregnancy in multiple sclerosis. TCRdb's copy holds only in-frame clones and misses some; the assay was immunoSEQ multiplex PCR. This table has about 70,000 clones, around 94% appearing once. The rearrangement uses TRBV2 and TRBJ2-1; D is unclear. This sequence originates from a female donor in good health, enrolled as a control in a pregnancy study. The input for sequencing was peripheral blood, taken in the second trimester of pregnancy. For the CDR3, the DNA is TGTGCCAGCAGCGTCGTCGCTACGGGTGAGCAGTTCTTC. This gives the protein CASSVVATGEQFF.